This TCR beta chain was profiled in a study of T cells in Graves' hyperthyroidism and ophthalmopathy. Findings of the study overall: With a median lead of approximately 6 months before onset, the model predicted ophthalmopathy.

There are many counts of this clonotype. The antigen is undetermined. Exclusions: uncontrolled infection, other autoimmune disease, pregnancy, lactation. With V trimmed by 0 bases and J by 2 bases, 3 bases remained unmatched. Germline values: CDR1 MNHEY, CDR2 SVGAGI. The CDR3 loop spans 16 amino acids. Amplified TCR beta CDR3 regions came from RNA transcripts. First-round RT-PCR targeting the TCR CDR3 was performed with the HTBI primer set. TCRdb called the multiplex PCR reads again in MiXCR, with one record for every CDR3 protein. The table lists about 740,000 distinct CDR3 sequences, roughly 15% of them singletons.

J is TRBJ2-1 and V is TRBV6-5; 8 bases are a match to TRBD1. The sequence derives from a woman aged 18-30 years with Graves' hyperthyroidism. The sequenced sample was blood. The DNA for the CDR3 is TGTGCCAGCAGTTACTCCGCAGGGGGCACCTACAATGAGCAGTTCTTC. Protein product: CASSYSAGGTYNEQFF.